The 25 T cell receptor beta chains in this list originate from one sample, sequenced in a study of T cells in Graves' hyperthyroidism and ophthalmopathy. Using RNA transcripts as the source, TCR beta CDR3 regions were amplified. HTBI primers were used for first-round RT-PCR of the TCR CDR3. In TCRdb, the multiplex PCR reads were re-called with MiXCR into one record per CDR3 protein. The table has some 570,000 distinct CDR3 sequences, approximately 17% seen once. Sequencing input: blood. The receptors come from a woman aged 18-29 years with Graves' ophthalmopathy.

This chain joins TRBV5-1 and TRBJ2-5, with unresolved D. The CDR3 runs 14 residues. Per the germline V gene, CDR1 is SGHRS and CDR2 is YFSETQ. The V end was cut by 2 bases, the J end by 2 bases, with 10 bases between. CDR3 region: CASSLLRQQETQYF. The CDR3 nucleotides are TGCGCCAGCAGCTTACTACGCCAGCAAGAGACCCAGTACTTC.

This clonotype was seen at least ten times. The J gene is TRBJ1-1, the V gene TRBV6-1; D is possibly TRBD1 (6 bases). The CDR3 is 13 amino acids. Trimming shortened V by 6 bases and J by 4 bases, and 12 bases separated the two germline ends. CDR1 MNHNS and CDR2 SASEGT come from the germline V gene. The CDR3 is CASRDSAGTEAFF. The CDR3 bases are TGTGCCAGCAGGGACAGCGCCGGCACTGAAGCTTTCTTT.

This clonotype was seen repeatedly, ten times or more. J is TRBJ1-2 and V is TRBV7-9; TRBD1 agrees at 9 bases. Germline V gene sequence: CDR1 SEHNR, CDR2 FQNEAQ (reference sequence). The junction had 8 bases not matched to a gene; V was cut back by 1 base and J by 8 bases. The CDR3 runs to 15 residues. This CDR3 reads CASSLGTGEPDGYTF. The CDR3 DNA follows: TGTGCCAGCAGCTTAGGGACAGGGGAGCCTGACGGCTACACCTTC.

This chain connects TRBV6-1 to TRBJ1-2; no clear D. The ends were cut back, 5 bases at V and 1 base at J, with 11 bases in the middle. This CDR3 contains 14 residues. Germline values: CDR1 MNHNS, CDR2 SASEGT. CDR3 nucleotide sequence: TGTGCCAGCAGTCCCGGACCGATTAACTATGGCTACACCTTC. Its translation: CASSPGPINYGYTF.

The chain has TRBV27 and TRBJ1-1; 12 bases are shared with TRBD1. CDR3 length: 18 amino acids. J lost 1 base, V lost 3 bases, and 9 bases had no gene match. Germline V gives CDR1 MNHEY, CDR2 SMNVEV (reference sequence). The CDR3 is CASSFKVPGQGANTEAFF. In DNA form, the CDR3 reads TGTGCCAGCAGTTTTAAAGTACCGGGACAGGGGGCGAACACTGAAGCTTTCTTT.

V is TRBV12-5 and J is TRBJ1-6; D is unclear. The V end lost 6 bases, the J end lost 5 bases, and 5 bases lay between the germline ends. The CDR3 loop spans 12 amino acids. Per germline, CDR1 LGHNT and CDR2 FRNRAP. CDR3: CASGYDNSPLHF. CDR3 coding DNA: TGTGCTAGTGGCTACGATAATTCACCCCTCCACTTT.

CDR3 residues: CASSYGSVDTQYF. CDR3 DNA sequence: TGTGCCAGCAGTTACGGGTCGGTGGATACGCAGTATTTT. The chain employs TRBV6-5 and TRBJ2-3; D uncertain. The V gene lost 2 bases and the J gene lost 6 bases, with 9 bases spanning the gap. The CDR3 length is 13 residues. From germline, CDR1 is MNHEY and CDR2 SVGAGI.

This clonotype was seen ten or more times. The chain is built from TRBV27 and TRBJ2-7, with 8 bases that match TRBD2. Trimming at V came to 3 bases and at J to 4 bases, leaving 8 bases not matched to a gene. Germline loops: CDR1 MNHEY, CDR2 SMNVEV (reference sequence). CDR3 length equals 15 residues. The CDR3 sequence is CASSLYSGSPYEQYF. The CDR3, as DNA: TGTGCCAGCAGTTTGTACAGCGGGAGCCCATACGAGCAGTACTTC.

This clonotype came up many times. J is TRBJ2-2 and V is TRBV12-3 or TRBV12-4, with 8 bases matching TRBD2. V dropped 5 bases and J dropped 4; count of bases not matched to a gene: 3. The CDR3 sequence is 14 residues long. The CDR3 DNA reads as TGTGCCAGCAGTACCAGCGGGGGCACCGGGGAGCTGTTTTTT. Amino acids: CASSTSGGTGELFF.

The V gene is TRBV27, the J gene TRBJ1-1, with 8 bases matching TRBD1. With 4 bases clipped from V and 0 bases from J, the junction kept 7 bases outside the gene matches. CDR1 MNHEY and CDR2 SMNVEV come from the germline V gene (reference sequence). The CDR3 consists of 16 residues. The CDR3 DNA follows: TGTGCCAGCAGTTCCGCGACAGGGGTCATGAACACTGAAGCTTTCTTT. Translation gives CASSSATGVMNTEAFF.

This clonotype was observed a handful of times. The gene calls are TRBV12-5 and TRBJ2-1, with 11 bases lining up with TRBD2. This CDR3 spans 16 amino acids. Germline CDR1 reads LGHNT; CDR2 reads FRNRAP. Trimming took 1 base from V and 9 from J; bases not matched to a gene: 8. The CDR3 DNA reads TGTGCTAGTGGTTTGGGGCTAGCGGGGGGTCAGGGTGAGCAGTTCTTC. This gives the protein CASGLGLAGGQGEQFF.

The chain has TRBV7-3 and TRBJ1-1; 10 bases line up with TRBD1. Germline-derived CDR1 and CDR2 are SGHTA and FQGTGA. Trimming cost V 5 bases and J 4 bases; bases outside gene matches: 7. The CDR3 runs to 15 residues. In nucleotides, the CDR3 is TGTGCCAGCAGCCACGGGGACAGGGGTGGCACTGAAGCTTTCTTT. Protein product: CASSHGDRGGTEAFF.

This clonotype was recorded many times. This chain connects TRBV9 to TRBJ2-2; 9 bases align to TRBD1. J gave up 3 bases and V 1 base, and 4 bases lay outside the gene matches. This CDR3 comprises 16 residues. The germline CDR1 and CDR2 sequences are SGDLS and YYNGEE. CDR3 protein: CASSVRDRVDTGELFF. CDR3 coding DNA: TGTGCCAGCAGCGTAAGGGACAGGGTGGACACCGGGGAGCTGTTTTTT.

This clonotype was counted only a few times. The chain combines TRBV30 with TRBJ1-6; the match to TRBD1 covers 9 bases. V dropped 0 bases and J dropped 7; count of bases not matched to a gene: 1. CDR1 is GTSNPN and CDR2 is SVGIG in the germline V gene (reference sequence). CDR3 length: 14 amino acids. This CDR3 is CAWSVGTGNSPLHF. The CDR3 bases are TGTGCCTGGAGTGTTGGGACAGGGAATTCACCCCTCCACTTT.

This clonotype has a count of ten or more. This sequence joins TRBV15 and TRBJ1-2; D is unclear. The CDR3 length is 20 residues. CDR1 and CDR2 from the germline V gene are LNHNV and YYDKDF (reference sequence). Trimming took off 0 bases at V and 1 base at J, with 24 bases between the two ends. CDR3 loop: CATSRDQLEQKFNLNYGYTF. The CDR3 coding sequence is TGTGCCACCAGCAGAGATCAGTTGGAACAGAAGTTCAATCTTAACTATGGCTACACCTTC.

This clonotype was recorded many times. The chain combines TRBV27 with TRBJ2-5; 7 nucleotides match TRBD1. CDR1 MNHEY and CDR2 SMNVEV come from the germline V gene (reference sequence). V shed 3 bases and J 1 base; nucleotides not matched to a gene: 8. The CDR3 covers 16 residues. As DNA, the CDR3 is TGTGCCAGCAGTTTCACTCTGACAGGGAGCCAAGAGACCCAGTACTTC. Its translation: CASSFTLTGSQETQYF.

This clonotype appeared a few times. The chain recombines TRBV7-3 with TRBJ1-1; D remains ambiguous. The CDR3 totals 13 residues. Germline V gene sequence: CDR1 SGHTA, CDR2 FQGTGA. V lost 6 bases and J 7 bases, leaving 15 bases between the germline ends. The CDR3 coding sequence is TGTGCCAGCAGGGCACAAGGAGATTTTGAAGCTTTCTTT. As protein: CASRAQGDFEAFF.

There are many counts of this clonotype. V usage is TRBV11-2 and J usage is TRBJ2-7; D is uncertain. There are 12 residues in the CDR3. Germline CDR1 is SGHAT and CDR2 is FQNNGV. The V end lost 5 bases, the J end lost 7 bases, and 12 bases lay between the germline ends. CDR3 DNA sequence: TGTGCCAGCAGCCGCTCTGGGTGGGAGCAGTACTTC. Amino acid sequence: CASSRSGWEQYF.

This chain uses TRBV20-1 with TRBJ2-7, with 8 bases fitting TRBD1. This CDR3 spans 15 amino acids. V shed 0 bases and J 3 bases; nucleotides not matched to a gene: 7. The germline gives CDR1 DFQATT, CDR2 SNEGSKA (reference sequence). In nucleotides, the CDR3 is TGCAGTGCTAGAGATAGGACAGGGTTTGACTACGAGCAGTACTTC. Encoded protein: CSARDRTGFDYEQYF.

A few counts support this clonotype. The chain links TRBV14 to TRBJ1-4; tentatively, D is TRBD1 (5 bases). Trimming stripped 0 bases from V and 7 bases from J, with 15 bases between. This CDR3 has 16 residues. CDR1 SGHDN and CDR2 FVKESK come from the germline V gene. The CDR3 DNA follows: TGTGCCAGCAGCCAAGACTTCCAGGGACGATCTGAAAAACTGTTTTTT. Translation gives CASSQDFQGRSEKLFF. Full variable domain (rest looked up from reference TRBV14 and TRBJ1-4): EAGVTQFPSHSVIEKGQTVTLRCDPISGHDNLYWYRRVMGKEIKFLLHFVKESKQDESGMPNNRFLAERTGGTYSTLKVQPAELEDSGVYFCASSQDFQGRSEKLFFGSGTQLSVL.

The chain has TRBV4-1 and TRBJ1-1; D may be TRBD1 (6 bases). CDR1 is MGHRA, CDR2 YSYEKL, per germline. The CDR3 extends over 15 amino acids. Trimming left V 3 bases short and J 1 base short, with 12 bases between. DNA of the CDR3: TGCGCCAGCAGCCAGGACAGCGCCCAGAACACTGAAGCTTTCTTT. This translates into CASSQDSAQNTEAFF.

At least ten counts were recorded for this clonotype. The chain has TRBV3-1 and TRBJ2-5; no firm D call. Trimming pared 3 bases from V and 6 bases from J, leaving 14 bases between. The CDR3 spans 14 residues. The germline CDR1 and CDR2 sequences are LGHDT and YNNKEL (reference sequence). CDR3 amino acids: CASSQKGSTKTQYF. In nucleotides, the CDR3 is TGTGCCAGCAGCCAGAAGGGTAGCACGAAGACCCAGTACTTC.

The sample holds a few counts of this clonotype. The V call is TRBV7-9, the J call TRBJ1-3; possibly TRBD1 for D (5 bases). Germline V lookup: CDR1 SEHNR, CDR2 FQNEAQ (reference sequence). Trimming took off 5 bases at V and 0 bases at J, with 14 bases between the two ends. The CDR3 length is 16 residues. The CDR3 DNA is TGTGCCAGCAGCCCCTCCGCAGGGCCCTCTGGAAACACCATATATTTT. This gives the protein CASSPSAGPSGNTIYF. The variable domain in full, with the rest retrieved from reference TRBV7-9 and TRBJ1-3, is DTGVSQNPRHKITKRGQNVTFRCDPISEHNRLYWYRQTLGQGPEFLTYFQNEAQLEKSRLLSDRFSAERPKGSFSTLEIQRTEQGDSAMYLCASSPSAGPSGNTIYFGEGSWLTVV.

This clonotype appeared many times. J is TRBJ2-1 and V is TRBV7-3; no reliable D call. CDR1 is SGHTA and CDR2 is FQGTGA in the germline V gene. The CDR3 runs to 15 residues. The V and J ends lost 2 bases and 6 bases respectively, with 14 bases between them. The CDR3 reads CASSLEISTRNEQFF. CDR3 nucleotide sequence: TGTGCCAGCAGCTTAGAGATAAGCACTCGCAATGAGCAGTTCTTC.

The chain has TRBV19 and TRBJ2-1, with unresolved D. The CDR3 consists of 15 residues. Trimming stripped 3 bases from V and 0 bases from J, with 9 bases between. Germline values: CDR1 LNHDA, CDR2 SQIVND (reference sequence). The CDR3 reads CASSIKASSYNEQFF. The DNA of the CDR3 is TGTGCCAGTAGTATTAAGGCTAGCTCCTACAATGAGCAGTTCTTC.